This T cell receptor beta chain is drawn from a study of T-cell reconstitution after alpha-beta-depleted transplantation in children. Study outcomes and limitations: Several patients had high TCRbeta diversity at day 60; it came from surviving recipient T cells and thymic progenitors.

This clonotype was detected ten times or more. Its specificity is not known. Unique molecular identifiers were built into the TCRbeta library. One entry per CDR3 protein, called by TCRdb with MiXCR from the PCR reads. This table has some 16,000 distinct CDR3 sequences, roughly 4.7% appearing once. Trimming took 6 bases from V and 2 from J; bases not matched to a gene: 5. The CDR3 contains 16 residues. Germline CDR1 is SNHLY and CDR2 is FYNNEI. This sequence originates from a boy aged 10-17 years with acute lymphoblastic leukemia, due to receive a stem cell transplant. Here the sequenced sample was PBMCs, taken before TCRalphabeta/CD19-depleted stem cell transplant. The chain couples TRBV2 to TRBJ2-2; 11 positions match TRBD1. Here the CDR3 DNA reads TGTGCCAGCAGCGGGACAGGGGGGAAAAACACCGGGGAGCTGTTTTTT. It specifies CASSGTGGKNTGELFF.